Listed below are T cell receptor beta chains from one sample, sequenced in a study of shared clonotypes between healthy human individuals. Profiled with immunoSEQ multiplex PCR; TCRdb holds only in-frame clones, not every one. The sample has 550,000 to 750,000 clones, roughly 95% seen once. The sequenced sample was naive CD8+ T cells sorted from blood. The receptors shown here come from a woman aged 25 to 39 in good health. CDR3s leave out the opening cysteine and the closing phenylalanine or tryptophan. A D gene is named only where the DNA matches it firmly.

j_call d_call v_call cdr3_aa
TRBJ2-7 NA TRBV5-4 ASSLESSYEQY
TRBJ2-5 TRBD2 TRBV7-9 ASSLVPEAGGETQY
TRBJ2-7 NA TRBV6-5 ASSYSNGGDYEQY
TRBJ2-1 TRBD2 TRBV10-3 AISESSSGRRGEQF
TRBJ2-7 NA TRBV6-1 ASSLSLYEQY
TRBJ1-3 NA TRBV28 ASSDRPHSGNTIY
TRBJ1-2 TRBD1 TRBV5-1 ASSLARRQGTTNYGYT
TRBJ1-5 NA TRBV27 ASSFGGNQPQH
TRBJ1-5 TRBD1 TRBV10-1 ASSETGTGGVSNQPQH
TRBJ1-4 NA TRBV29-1 SVGGTRLF
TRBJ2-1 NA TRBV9 ASSVRAGLSSYNEQF
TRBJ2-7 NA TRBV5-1 ASSLDGSPYEQY
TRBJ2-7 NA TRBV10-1 ASSASDLTYEQY
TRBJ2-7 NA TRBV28 ASSLRAVFYEQY
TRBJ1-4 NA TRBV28 ASSRLANEKLF
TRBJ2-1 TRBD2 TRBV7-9 ASSLVPPTSGRPHEQF
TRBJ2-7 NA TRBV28 ASSRDELGYEQY
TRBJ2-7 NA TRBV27 ASSLWGGLSYEQY
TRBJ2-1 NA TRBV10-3 AISESQSYNEQF
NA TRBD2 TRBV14 ASSQEGGRASEQY
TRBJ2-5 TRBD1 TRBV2 ASSEWVDRGGETQY
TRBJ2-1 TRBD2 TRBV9 ASSAGLGRSYNEQF
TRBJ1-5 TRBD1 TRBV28 ASSPTGVSNQPQH
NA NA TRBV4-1 ASSQDVGTGYEQY
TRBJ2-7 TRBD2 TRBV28 ATSIAGGLREQY
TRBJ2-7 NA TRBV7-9 ASSLMGGWQY
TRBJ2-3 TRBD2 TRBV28 ASSLLTSGSVRSY
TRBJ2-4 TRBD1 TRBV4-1 ASSQGQGLAKNIQY
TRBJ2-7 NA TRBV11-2 ASSPTGYEQY
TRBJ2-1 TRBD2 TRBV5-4 ASSLETSEKQF
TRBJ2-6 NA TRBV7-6 ASSLGGAGANVLT
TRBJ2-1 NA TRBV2 ASSGTENNEQF
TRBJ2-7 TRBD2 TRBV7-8 ASSLQTSGRSYEQY
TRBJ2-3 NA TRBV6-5 ASSSGSHSDTQY
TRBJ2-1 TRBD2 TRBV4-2 ASSQEWSLAGGQRDEQF
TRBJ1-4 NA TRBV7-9 ASSLTGKLF
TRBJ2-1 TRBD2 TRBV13 ASSYPSGSLNEQF
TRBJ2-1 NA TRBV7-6 ASSSTHRDEQF
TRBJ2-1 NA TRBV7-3 ASSLSTHEQF
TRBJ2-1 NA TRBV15 ATSRPDNSYNEQF
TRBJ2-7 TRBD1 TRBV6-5 ASSTGDGREQY
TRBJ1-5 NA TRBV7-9 ASSLGEVNQPQH
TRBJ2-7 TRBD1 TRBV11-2 ASSKGQGNEQY
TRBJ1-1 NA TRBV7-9 ASSSRDPGPAEAF
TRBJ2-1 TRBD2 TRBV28 ASSLHGLGTTSGLHNEQF
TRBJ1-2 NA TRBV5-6 ASTIGGVGYT
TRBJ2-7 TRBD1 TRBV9 ASSGTGGEQY
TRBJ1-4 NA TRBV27 ASSFIGNEKLF
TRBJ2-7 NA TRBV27 ASSPGIAIGEQY
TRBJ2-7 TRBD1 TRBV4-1 ASSQTGQGLYEQY
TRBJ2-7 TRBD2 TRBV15 ATSRAGLAGDEQY
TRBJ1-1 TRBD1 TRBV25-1 ASSGQGNTEAF
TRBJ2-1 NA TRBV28 ASTSKEMDPNEQF
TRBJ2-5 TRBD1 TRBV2 ASSSRRDRVFATQETQY
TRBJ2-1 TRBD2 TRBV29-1 SVELGLAGVNEQF
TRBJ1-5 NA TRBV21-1 ASSPRGFTLLRTGNSNQPQH